One and the same sample provided the 18 T cell receptor beta chains below, sequenced in a study of CD8 T cells in ankylosing spondylitis. One entry per CDR3 protein results from TCRdb running MiXCR on the 5' RACE reads. The sample lists 200,000 or so distinct CDR3 sequences; 13% were seen once. The sample taken for sequencing was blood, either unsorted or a sorted T cell fraction (not recorded which). The source is a female donor with ankylosing spondylitis or in good health (not recorded which).

This clonotype occurred many times. This chain uses TRBV5-1 with TRBJ2-7, with 7 bases lining up with TRBD1. J lost 5 bases, V lost 0 bases, and 17 bases had no gene match. Germline values: CDR1 SGHRS, CDR2 YFSETQ. This CDR3 spans 18 amino acids. Here the CDR3 reads CASSLGVSRGGASNEQYF. The CDR3 DNA follows: TGCGCCAGCAGCTTGGGAGTAAGTCGAGGGGGCGCATCGAACGAGCAGTACTTC. The whole variable domain, remainder taken from reference TRBV5-1 and TRBJ2-7, is KAGVTQTPRYLIKTRGQQVTLSCSPISGHRSVSWYQQTPGQGLQFLFEYFSETQRNKGNFPGRFSGRQFSNSRSEMNVSTLELGDSALYLCASSLGVSRGGASNEQYFGPGTRLTVT.

This clonotype was observed many times. The chain links TRBV27 to TRBJ2-7, with 10 bases that match TRBD2. The junction had 3 bases not matched to a gene; V was cut back by 5 bases and J by 5 bases. The germline V gene has CDR1 MNHEY and CDR2 SMNVEV (reference sequence). This CDR3 contains 13 residues. The CDR3, as DNA: TGTGCCAGCAGTCGCGGACTAGCGGACGAGCAGTACTTC. It yields the protein CASSRGLADEQYF.

This clonotype was seen more than once but under ten times. This chain links TRBV25-1 with TRBJ2-7; D possibly corresponds to TRBD1 (6 bases). CDR3 size: 12 residues. V shed 5 bases and J shed 5 bases, with 10 bases lying between them. From germline, CDR1 is MGHDK and CDR2 SYGVNS. CDR3 nucleotides: TGTGCCAGCAGTACAGGGCCCCACGAGCAGTACTTC. It codes for CASSTGPHEQYF.

This clonotype was seen many times. The CDR3, as DNA: TGTGCCAGCAGACAGGACAGAAACACCGGGGAGCTGTTTTTT. The encoded protein is CASRQDRNTGELFF. The V gene is TRBV27, the J gene TRBJ2-2; weak D call: TRBD1 (6 bases). The CDR3 spans 14 residues. V was pared by 6 bases and J by 2 bases, with 10 bases between. Germline lookup yields CDR1 MNHEY and CDR2 SMNVEV (reference sequence).

This clonotype was seen many times. V is TRBV5-5 and J is TRBJ1-1, with a possible D match to TRBD1 (6 bases). Germline-derived CDR1 and CDR2 are SGHKS and YYEKEE (reference sequence). V was clipped by 3 bases and J by 0 bases, with 12 bases between them. CDR3 length: 15 residues. The CDR3 DNA reads TGTGCCAGCAGCTCCCTAGGACAGCTGAACACTGAAGCTTTCTTT. It codes for CASSSLGQLNTEAFF.

Notes on this clonotype: This clone may be a read error of a much larger clone one base away. The chain uses TRBV6-5 and TRBJ2-7; no clear D gene. Germline lookup yields CDR1 MNHEY and CDR2 SVGAGI. The CDR3 runs 16 residues. CDR3 region: CAGSYRPWTVSYEQYF. CDR3 sequence (DNA): TGTGCCGGCAGTTACCGACCTTGGACGGTCTCCTACGAGCAGTACTTC.

This clonotype was observed many times. This chain connects TRBV7-2 to TRBJ2-5; D not resolved. This CDR3 comprises 11 residues. The germline V gene has CDR1 SGHTA and CDR2 FQGNSA. The V and J ends lost 5 bases and 3 bases respectively, with 4 bases between them. CDR3: CASSPKETQYF. The CDR3 DNA reads TGTGCCAGCAGCCCAAAAGAGACCCAGTACTTC.

This clonotype occurred many times. The rearrangement joins TRBV7-9 to TRBJ1-1; 7 nucleotides align to TRBD1. The germline V gene has CDR1 SEHNR and CDR2 FQNEAQ (reference sequence). The CDR3 has 13 residues. Losses at the gene ends were 7 bases for V and 1 base for J; bases not matched to a gene: 3. In DNA form, the CDR3 reads TGTGCCAGCAAGGGGGCCGCGAACACTGAAGCTTTCTTT. Translating it yields CASKGAANTEAFF.

This clonotype has ten or more counts. The chain's CDR3 is CASRALAGGPNEQFF. CDR3 coding DNA: TGTGCCAGCAGAGCATTAGCGGGAGGGCCTAATGAGCAGTTCTTC. The rearrangement links TRBV27 to TRBJ2-1; TRBD2 aligns across 11 bases. CDR1 is MNHEY, CDR2 SMNVEV, per germline (reference sequence). Trimming removed 6 bases from V and 7 bases from J; junction bases left unmatched: 8. This CDR3 contains 15 residues.

The chain carries TRBV6-5 and TRBJ1-2, with 7 bases matching TRBD1. There are 13 residues in the CDR3. Trimming at V came to 6 bases and at J to 6 bases, leaving 7 bases not matched to a gene. Germline-derived CDR1 and CDR2 are MNHEY and SVGAGI. The CDR3 DNA reads as TGTGCCAGCAGCAACGGACAGGTCCATGGCTACACCTTC. This encodes CASSNGQVHGYTF.

Here the CDR3 DNA reads TGTGCCAGCAGTCAGGGACCCACAGGGGAGCAGTTCTTC. Protein sequence: CASSQGPTGEQFF. The gene calls are TRBV6-6 and TRBJ2-1, with D possibly being TRBD1 (6 bases). V gave up 5 bases and J gave up 10 bases, with 15 bases separating them. CDR3 length: 13 amino acids. Germline CDR1 MNHNY, CDR2 SVGAGI (reference sequence).

The gene calls are TRBV20-1 and TRBJ2-3; perhaps TRBD2 as D (6 bases). Trimming shortened V by 2 bases and J by 4 bases, and 13 bases separated the two germline ends. CDR1 and CDR2 from the germline V gene are DFQATT and SNEGSKA (reference sequence). The CDR3 covers 14 residues. As DNA, the CDR3 is TGCAGTGCTAGATATTTTAGCGGCGCAGATACGCAGTATTTT. This gives the protein CSARYFSGADTQYF.

This clonotype has a count of ten or more. The chain has TRBV5-1 and TRBJ2-3, with a tentative D call TRBD1 (8 bases). The CDR3 spans 14 residues. Deletions cut 3 bases from V and 10 bases from J, with 18 bases between. Germline V gene data show CDR1 as SGHRS and CDR2 as YFSETQ. CDR3 amino acids: CASSSTGGEGPQYF. CDR3 nucleotide sequence: TGCGCCAGCAGCTCCACAGGGGGGGAGGGGCCGCAGTATTTT.

This clonotype was observed a few times. The chain recombines TRBV2 with TRBJ2-7; no definite D call. In germline, CDR1 is SNHLY, CDR2 FYNNEI. The V end lost 4 bases, the J end lost 5 bases, and 18 bases lay between the germline ends. The CDR3 runs 15 residues. CDR3 nucleotides: TGTGCCAGCAGTGCGGTAGTCAGGAGAACCCACGAGCAGTACTTC. Amino acid sequence: CASSAVVRRTHEQYF.

This clonotype came up many times. The J gene is TRBJ2-2, the V gene TRBV12-3 or TRBV12-4; TRBD1 matches at 9 bases. The V and J ends lost 2 bases and 3 bases, in that order; junction bases with no gene match: 1. This CDR3 has 15 amino acids. This CDR3 is CASSLWTGDTGELFF. CDR3 coding DNA: TGTGCCAGCAGTTTATGGACAGGGGACACCGGGGAGCTGTTTTTT.

This clonotype was observed at least ten times. The rearrangement joins TRBV7-9 to TRBJ1-2; no reliable D call. CDR3 length: 15 residues. Germline V gene lookup returns CDR1 SEHNR and CDR2 FQNEAQ (reference sequence). V lost 2 bases to trimming and J lost 0 bases, with 10 bases between them. The CDR3 DNA is TGTGCCAGCAGCTTACAGTCCTCCTCTAACTATGGCTACACCTTC. Protein product: CASSLQSSSNYGYTF.

This clonotype has at least ten counts. The chain uses TRBV7-2 and TRBJ2-3, with D perhaps TRBD2 (5 bases). Germline loops: CDR1 SGHTA, CDR2 FQGNSA. CDR3 length: 15 amino acids. V lost 5 bases to trimming and J lost 3 bases, with 15 bases between them. The CDR3 loop reads CASSPWGWETDTQYF. The CDR3 nucleotides are TGTGCCAGCAGCCCTTGGGGTTGGGAGACAGATACGCAGTATTTT. The variable domain in full, with the rest retrieved from reference TRBV7-2 and TRBJ2-3, is GAGVSQSPSNKVTEKGKDVELRCDPISGHTALYWYRQSLGQGLEFLIYFQGNSAPDKSGLPSDRFSAERTGGSVSTLTIQRTQQEDSAVYLCASSPWGWETDTQYFGPGTRLTVL.

This clonotype has a count of ten or more. The rearrangement links TRBV6-2 or TRBV6-3 to TRBJ2-1, with 11 bases fitting TRBD1. Trimming removed 6 bases from V and 6 bases from J; junction bases left unmatched: 1. The CDR3 spans 13 residues. In germline, CDR1 is MNHEY, CDR2 SVGEGT. CDR3 nucleotide sequence: TGTGCCAGCAGGGGACAGGGGGTCAATGAGCAGTTCTTC. Encoded protein: CASRGQGVNEQFF.